This T cell receptor beta chain was sequenced during a study of T cells in Graves' hyperthyroidism and ophthalmopathy. Study-level information: At initial diagnosis, before any treatment had begun, peripheral blood was obtained.

Fresh 10 ml peripheral blood yielded PBMCs. RNA transcripts were the template for amplifying TCR beta CDR3 regions. TCR CDR3 underwent first-round RT-PCR with the HTBI primer set. TCRdb re-derived calls from the multiplex PCR reads in MiXCR, one entry per CDR3 protein. The sample holds more than 300,000 distinct CDR3 sequences, about 18% seen once. Study observations and caveats: Progression to ophthalmopathy was predicted a median of roughly 6.6 months early. Among clonotypes expanded in thyroid above 0.001, most were also found in blood.

Comment on this clonotype: The antigen is unknown.

The V end lost 0 bases, the J end lost 6 bases, and 14 bases lay between the germline ends. The CDR3 runs 16 residues. Germline V CDR1 and CDR2: MGHRA, YSYEKL. Sequenced material: blood. The TCR comes from a woman aged 25-40 years with Graves' hyperthyroidism that later progressed to Graves' ophthalmopathy. This rearrangement joins TRBV4-1 to TRBJ2-2, with D possibly matching TRBD2 (6 bases). CDR3: CASSQEFLGSAGELFF. CDR3 nucleotides: TGCGCCAGCAGCCAAGAATTTCTCGGGAGTGCCGGGGAGCTGTTTTTT.